This passage covers 17 T cell receptor beta chains from one sample sequenced in a study of neurological immune-mediated disorders. Time point defined: longitudinal time-point 3. TCRdb processed the 5' RACE reads anew with MiXCR; each CDR3 protein has one entry. The repertoire has over 90,000 distinct CDR3 sequences, under 14% of them found once; the top ten carry 3.1%. The material sequenced was PBMCs. The receptors here all came from a female donor with HTLV-1-associated myelopathy (HAM/TSP).

There are many counts of this clonotype. V and J are TRBV20-1 and TRBJ2-7, with TRBD1 matching over 7 bases. The CDR3 is 14 residues long. V lost 3 bases, J lost 3 bases, and 8 bases stayed unmatched. Germline lookup yields CDR1 DFQATT and CDR2 SNEGSKA (reference sequence). The chain's CDR3 is CSARARQGGYEQYF. CDR3 in DNA: TGCAGTGCTAGGGCTCGACAGGGTGGCTACGAGCAGTACTTC.

This clonotype was seen many times. The chain is built from TRBV10-2 and TRBJ2-3; D gene uncertain. The V end lost 4 bases, the J end lost 6 bases, and 14 bases lay between the germline ends. The V gene's germline CDR1 is WSHSY and CDR2 SAAADI. The CDR3 spans 14 residues. CDR3: CASSVPRAVDTQYF. The CDR3 DNA sequence: TGCGCCAGCAGTGTACCCCGAGCAGTGGATACGCAGTATTTT.

This clonotype was picked up many times. CDR3 DNA sequence: TGCGCCAGCAGCTTGCGTAGAGCCGGCGAGCAGTACTTC. The encoded protein is CASSLRRAGEQYF. The J gene is TRBJ2-7, the V gene TRBV5-1, with D hard to call. This CDR3 spans 13 amino acids. V lost 1 base to trimming and J lost 6 bases, with 11 bases between them. CDR1 SGHRS and CDR2 YFSETQ come from the germline V gene.

This clonotype was detected many times. The J gene is TRBJ2-2, the V gene TRBV5-1; the D gene is possibly TRBD1 (5 bases). The CDR3 spans 14 residues. The V gene's germline CDR1 is SGHRS and CDR2 YFSETQ. V was shortened by 4 bases and J by 0 bases, with 7 bases between the two germline ends. CDR3 amino acids: CASSETANTGELFF. CDR3 sequence (DNA): TGCGCCAGCAGCGAGACAGCGAACACCGGGGAGCTGTTTTTT.

This sequence joins TRBV9 and TRBJ2-7; 7 bases align to TRBD2. CDR1 and CDR2 (germline): SGDLS, YYNGEE. V was clipped by 0 bases and J by 1 base; unmatched bases: 7. This CDR3 spans 16 amino acids. CDR3 in DNA: TGTGCCAGCAGCGTAGGGGCTAGCGGATTGTCCTACGAGCAGTACTTC. Its protein is CASSVGASGLSYEQYF.

This clonotype was seen ten or more times. J is TRBJ1-4 and V is TRBV5-1; 7 bases match TRBD1. The CDR3 covers 14 residues. Germline V gene data show CDR1 as SGHRS and CDR2 as YFSETQ. Trimming at V came to 3 bases and at J to 3 bases, leaving 2 bases not matched to a gene. CDR3 residues: CASSSGGPNEKLFF. CDR3 DNA: TGCGCCAGCAGCTCAGGGGGTCCTAATGAAAAACTGTTTTTT.

There are many counts of this clonotype. This rearrangement joins TRBV5-1 to TRBJ2-5; no reliable D call. The CDR3 is 13 residues long. The V end lost 0 bases, the J end lost 9 bases, and 12 bases lay between the germline ends. Germline CDR1 reads SGHRS; CDR2 reads YFSETQ. The CDR3 bases are TGCGCCAGCAGCTTGGGTGGGGTATCGGCCCAGTACTTC. Amino acid sequence: CASSLGGVSAQYF.

This clonotype was detected many times. V is TRBV6-5 and J is TRBJ2-6; D gene uncertain. Trimming pared 10 bases from V and 2 bases from J, leaving 9 bases between. Per germline, CDR1 MNHEY and CDR2 SVGAGI. The CDR3 has 13 residues. Written as DNA, the CDR3 is TGTGCCACCTACAGAACTGGGGCCAACGTCCTGACTTTC. Translated, it gives CATYRTGANVLTF.

This clonotype was seen ten or more times. The CDR3 sequence: CASSSTGTSVGEQYF. CDR3 in DNA: TGTGCCAGCAGCTCAACCGGGACTAGCGTCGGCGAGCAGTACTTC. The chain employs TRBV7-3 and TRBJ2-7; 10 bases are shared with TRBD2. The CDR3 runs to 15 residues. V trimming: 4 bases; J trimming: 6 bases; junction bases outside the gene matches: 9. Germline lookup yields CDR1 SGHTA and CDR2 FQGTGA.

The table lists this clonotype with many counts. V is TRBV5-1 and J is TRBJ2-1, with D maybe TRBD1 (6 bases). The CDR3 consists of 17 residues. V lost 4 bases to trimming and J lost 4 bases, with 21 bases between them. CDR1 SGHRS and CDR2 YFSETQ come from the germline V gene. The CDR3 protein is CASSTPMGTTGYNEQFF. The DNA of the CDR3 is TGCGCCAGCAGCACACCTATGGGGACAACTGGTTACAATGAGCAGTTCTTC.

This clonotype was seen many times. V usage is TRBV12-3 or TRBV12-4 and J usage is TRBJ2-2, with D perhaps assigned TRBD1 or TRBD2 (5 bases each). The CDR3 covers 14 residues. The germline V and J ends were trimmed by 1 base and 6 bases, with 9 bases remaining between them. The CDR3 DNA follows: TGTGCCAGCAGTTTAGTTCCGGGGCCCGGGGAGCTGTTTTTT. The encoded protein is CASSLVPGPGELFF.

Ten or more counts support this clonotype. The chain couples TRBV4-2 to TRBJ2-2; 7 bases line up with TRBD2. J gave up 10 bases and V 0 bases, and 8 bases lay outside the gene matches. Germline V gene sequence: CDR1 LGHNA, CDR2 YNFKEQ. This CDR3 is built from 15 residues. The CDR3 here is CASSQEPGGYTELFF. The CDR3 nucleotides are TGTGCCAGCAGCCAAGAGCCGGGAGGATATACGGAGCTGTTTTTT.

This clonotype appeared many times. This rearrangement joins TRBV5-1 to TRBJ1-1; D not certain. Per germline, CDR1 SGHRS and CDR2 YFSETQ. CDR3 size: 15 residues. V lost 3 bases and J 1 base, leaving 13 bases between the germline ends. This CDR3 reads CASSYEGLPNTEAFF. The CDR3 DNA sequence: TGCGCCAGCAGCTACGAGGGCCTCCCGAACACTGAAGCTTTCTTT.

The V gene is TRBV10-3, the J gene TRBJ2-7, with 11 bases matching TRBD2. This CDR3 has 15 amino acids. From germline, CDR1 is ENHRY and CDR2 SYGVKD. V lost 6 bases, J lost 5 bases, and 9 bases stayed unmatched. The CDR3 spells CAIRPTSGGSNEQYF. The CDR3, as DNA: TGTGCCATCAGACCAACTAGCGGGGGATCCAACGAGCAGTACTTC.

This clonotype came up many times. The rearrangement joins TRBV5-5 to TRBJ1-5; 8 positions match TRBD1. The CDR3 contains 14 residues. Trimming cost V 4 bases and J 5 bases; bases outside gene matches: 5. The V gene's germline CDR1 is SGHKS and CDR2 YYEKEE (reference sequence). Here the CDR3 reads CASSPDRAHQPQHF. In nucleotides, the CDR3 is TGTGCCAGCAGCCCGGACAGGGCCCATCAGCCCCAGCATTTT.

This clonotype was found many times. The genes are TRBV12-3 or TRBV12-4 and TRBJ2-3; tentatively, D is TRBD1 or TRBD2 (5 bases each). The CDR3 sequence is 16 residues long. The V and J ends lost 5 bases and 0 bases respectively, with 15 bases between them. DNA of the CDR3: TGTGCCAGCAGTCCCACGGGACCAACTAGCACAGATACGCAGTATTTT. Protein: CASSPTGPTSTDTQYF.

For this clonotype: Given a much more abundant clone one base away, this may be a read error. The genes are TRBV30 and TRBJ2-5, with D hard to call. Germline V gives CDR1 GTSNPN, CDR2 SVGIG (reference sequence). This CDR3 is built from 9 residues. The CDR3 spells CAWSVAPNF. The CDR3 nucleotides read TGTGCCTGGAGTGTTGCCCCCAACTTC.